A single sample gave rise to the 16 T cell receptor beta chains below, sequenced in a study of PD-L1 blockade in urothelial cancer. Time point in this sample: peripheral blood 6 weeks after treatment start. Sequenced by immunoSEQ multiplex PCR; TCRdb stores in-frame clones only, minus some. The table has about 25,000 clones, less than 85% seen once; the top ten hold about 1.6%. Sequenced material: PBMCs, taken around atezolizumab (anti-PD-L1) treatment. These receptors came from a man between 65 and 80 years old with urothelial cancer.

The J gene is TRBJ2-1, the V gene TRBV7-9; TRBD1 agrees at 9 bases. Germline loops: CDR1 SEHNR, CDR2 FQNEAQ (reference sequence). The CDR3 is 14 amino acids. V lost 5 bases and J lost 6; bases outside the gene matches: 5. The DNA of the CDR3 is TGTGCCAGCAGCAAACCGGGACAGGGCAATGAGCAGTTCTTC. Translating gives CASSKPGQGNEQFF.

The chain has TRBV5-1 and TRBJ1-2; no definite D call. CDR1 SGHRS and CDR2 YFSETQ come from the germline V gene. This CDR3 has 15 amino acids. Deletions cut 2 bases from V and 6 bases from J, with 17 bases between. DNA of the CDR3: TGCGCCAGCAGCTTAGGCGGAGGGAATCAAGATGGCTACACCTTC. This gives the protein CASSLGGGNQDGYTF.

The rearrangement links TRBV5-6 to TRBJ2-5; 8 bases map to TRBD1. Germline V lookup: CDR1 SGHDT, CDR2 YYEEEE. V was pared by 3 bases and J by 4 bases, with 5 bases of the junction left unmatched. The CDR3 totals 14 residues. For the CDR3, the DNA is TGTGCCAGCAGCTCCCGGACAGGGCGAGAGACCCAGTACTTC. It encodes CASSSRTGRETQYF.

The chain joins TRBV4-1 to TRBJ2-7, with unresolved D. This CDR3 is built from 13 residues. Germline CDR1 MGHRA, CDR2 YSYEKL. The V gene lost 1 base and the J gene lost 6 bases, with 10 bases spanning the gap. This chain's CDR3 is CASSQGSLLEQYF. DNA for the CDR3: TGCGCCAGCAGCCAAGGTAGTCTTCTCGAGCAGTACTTC.

V is TRBV27 and J is TRBJ1-5; D is undetermined. The CDR3 contains 11 residues. The V and J ends lost 10 bases and 4 bases respectively, with 8 bases between them. Per germline, CDR1 MNHEY and CDR2 SMNVEV (reference sequence). The CDR3, as DNA: TGTGCCACCAGCTCGAATCAGCCCCAGCATTTT. Its translation: CATSSNQPQHF.

The V and J genes are TRBV5-1 and TRBJ1-5; TRBD1 aligns across 9 bases. The CDR3 runs 14 residues. After removal of 0 bases from V and 5 bases from J, the junction contained 0 bases not matched to a gene. Per the germline V gene, CDR1 is SGHRS and CDR2 is YFSETQ. CDR3 amino acids: CASSLGDRDQPQHF. In DNA, the CDR3 is TGCGCCAGCAGCTTGGGGGACAGGGATCAGCCCCAGCATTTT.

This clone appeared a single time. This sequence joins TRBV14 and TRBJ2-5; D remains unclear. CDR3 length equals 15 residues. Germline CDR1 reads SGHDN; CDR2 reads FVKESK. V lost 1 base to trimming and J lost 5 bases, with 14 bases between them. CDR3: CASSQAITFLETQYF. The CDR3 nucleotides are TGTGCCAGCAGCCAAGCGATTACATTTCTGGAGACCCAGTACTTC. Together with reference TRBV14 and TRBJ2-5, the CDR3 gives the full variable domain: EAGVTQFPSHSVIEKGQTVTLRCDPISGHDNLYWYRRVMGKEIKFLLHFVKESKQDESGMPNNRFLAERTGGTYSTLKVQPAELEDSGVYFCASSQAITFLETQYFGPGTRLLVL.

The chain employs TRBV11-3 and TRBJ1-2; D is uncertain. This CDR3 is built from 16 residues. Per germline, CDR1 SGHNT and CDR2 YENEEA. With 3 bases removed from V and 4 bases from J, the gap between germline ends came to 18 bases. For the CDR3, the DNA is TGTGCCAGCAGCTTTCCCGAGGCAGTGGAGACCTATGGCTACACCTTC. This translates into CASSFPEAVETYGYTF.

The chain employs TRBV4-1 and TRBJ1-1; possible D gene TRBD1, 6 bases. Trimming removed 1 base from V and 6 bases from J, with 12 bases in between. Looked up from germline, CDR1 is MGHRA and CDR2 is YSYEKL. CDR3 length: 14 amino acids. This CDR3 reads CASSQAGGGPEAFF. CDR3 in DNA: TGCGCCAGCAGCCAAGCGGGAGGGGGGCCTGAAGCTTTCTTT.

The rearrangement uses TRBV5-1 and TRBJ2-3; a weak D match, TRBD2 (5 bases). Germline V gene sequence: CDR1 SGHRS, CDR2 YFSETQ. The V and J ends lost 4 bases and 2 bases respectively, with 8 bases between them. CDR3 length: 13 residues. The CDR3 here is CASSPGNTDTQYF. CDR3 coding DNA: TGCGCCAGCAGCCCGGGGAACACAGATACGCAGTATTTT.

This chain connects TRBV19 to TRBJ2-2; TRBD2 is a possible D gene (6 bases). The CDR3 totals 15 residues. Germline lookup yields CDR1 LNHDA and CDR2 SQIVND (reference sequence). Trimming left V 3 bases short and J 5 bases short, with 13 bases between. The CDR3 DNA reads as TGTGCCAGTAGTATCACCGGGAGTGGGACCGGGGAGCTGTTTTTT. This translates into CASSITGSGTGELFF.

V and J are TRBV10-3 and TRBJ2-2; 9 bases match TRBD1. Losses at the gene ends were 8 bases for V and 1 base for J; bases not matched to a gene: 2. Germline V gene data show CDR1 as ENHRY and CDR2 as SYGVKD. The CDR3 contains 14 residues. In DNA form, the CDR3 reads TGTGCCATCGGGGGACAGGGGAACACCGGGGAGCTGTTTTTT. It is translated as CAIGGQGNTGELFF.

In its sample, this clone was seen a few times. The chain recombines TRBV27 with TRBJ1-5; D unclear. V dropped 4 bases and J dropped 0 bases, with 16 bases sitting between them. Germline V lookup: CDR1 MNHEY, CDR2 SMNVEV (reference sequence). This CDR3 is built from 17 residues. The CDR3 DNA sequence: TGTGCCAGCAGTTCCGTACCTCCTCCCTATAGCAATCAGCCCCAGCATTTT. It codes for CASSSVPPPYSNQPQHF.

The V call is TRBV5-1, the J call TRBJ1-5, with 7 bases that match TRBD1. This CDR3 is built from 14 residues. Germline V gives CDR1 SGHRS, CDR2 YFSETQ. V lost 4 bases and J lost 4; bases outside the gene matches: 5. This CDR3 reads CASSTGTENQPQHF. The CDR3 bases are TGCGCCAGCAGCACCGGGACAGAAAATCAGCCCCAGCATTTT.

This chain uses TRBV11-2 with TRBJ1-1; a possible D gene is TRBD1 (6 bases). V gave up 6 bases and J gave up 1 base, with 15 bases separating them. This CDR3 has 15 residues. Germline V gives CDR1 SGHAT, CDR2 FQNNGV. DNA of the CDR3: TGTGCCAGCAGTTTTACCCCGGGACAGAACACTGAAGCTTTCTTT. It translates to CASSFTPGQNTEAFF.

The V call is TRBV6-6, the J call TRBJ1-5; D perhaps matches TRBD1 (6 bases). Per the germline V gene, CDR1 is MNHNY and CDR2 is SVGAGI (reference sequence). This CDR3 spans 15 amino acids. V was trimmed by 6 bases and J by 2 bases, leaving 14 bases between them. The CDR3 loop reads CASSPQGYGNQPQHF. For the CDR3, the DNA is TGTGCCAGCAGCCCCCAGGGGTATGGCAATCAGCCCCAGCATTTT.